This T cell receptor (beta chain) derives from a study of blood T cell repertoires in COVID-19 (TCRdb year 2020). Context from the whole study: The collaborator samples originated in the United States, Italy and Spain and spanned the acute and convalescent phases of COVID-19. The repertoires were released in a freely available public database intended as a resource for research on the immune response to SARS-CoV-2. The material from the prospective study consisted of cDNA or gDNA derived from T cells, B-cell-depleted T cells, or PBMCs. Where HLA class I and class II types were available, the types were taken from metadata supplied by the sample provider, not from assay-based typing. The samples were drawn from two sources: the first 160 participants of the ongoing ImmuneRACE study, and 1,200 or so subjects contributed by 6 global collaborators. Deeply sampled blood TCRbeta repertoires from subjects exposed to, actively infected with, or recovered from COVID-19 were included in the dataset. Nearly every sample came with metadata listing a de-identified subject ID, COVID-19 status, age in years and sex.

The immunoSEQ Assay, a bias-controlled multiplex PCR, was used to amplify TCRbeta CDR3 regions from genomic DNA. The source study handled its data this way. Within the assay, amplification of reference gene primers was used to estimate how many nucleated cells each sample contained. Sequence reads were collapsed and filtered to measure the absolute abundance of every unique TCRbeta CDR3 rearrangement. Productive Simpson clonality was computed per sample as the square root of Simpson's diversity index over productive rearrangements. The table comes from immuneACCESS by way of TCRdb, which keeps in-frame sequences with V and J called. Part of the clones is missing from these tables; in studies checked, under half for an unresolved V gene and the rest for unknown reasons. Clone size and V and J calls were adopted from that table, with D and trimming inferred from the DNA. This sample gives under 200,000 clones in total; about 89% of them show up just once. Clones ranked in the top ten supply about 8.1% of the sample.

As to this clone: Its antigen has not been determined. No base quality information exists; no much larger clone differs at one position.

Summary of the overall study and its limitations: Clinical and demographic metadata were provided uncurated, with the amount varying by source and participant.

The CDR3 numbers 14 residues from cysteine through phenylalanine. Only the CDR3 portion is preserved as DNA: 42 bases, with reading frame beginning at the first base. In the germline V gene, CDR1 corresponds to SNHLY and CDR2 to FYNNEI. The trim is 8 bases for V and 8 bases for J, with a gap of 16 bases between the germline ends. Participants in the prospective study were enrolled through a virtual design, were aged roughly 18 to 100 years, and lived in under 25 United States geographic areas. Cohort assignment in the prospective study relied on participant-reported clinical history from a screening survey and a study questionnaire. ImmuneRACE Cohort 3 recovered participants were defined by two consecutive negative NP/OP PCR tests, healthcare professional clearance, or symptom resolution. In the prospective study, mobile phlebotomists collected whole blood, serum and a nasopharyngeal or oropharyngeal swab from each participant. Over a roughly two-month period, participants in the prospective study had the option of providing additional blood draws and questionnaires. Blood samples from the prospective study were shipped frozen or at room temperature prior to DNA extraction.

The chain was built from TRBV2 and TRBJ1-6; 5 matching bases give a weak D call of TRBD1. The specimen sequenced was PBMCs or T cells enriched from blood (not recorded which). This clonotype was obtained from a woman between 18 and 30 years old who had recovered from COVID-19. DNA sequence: TGTGCCAGCTTATCTGAGCAGGGCTATTCACCCCTCCACTTT. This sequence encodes CASLSEQGYSPLHF. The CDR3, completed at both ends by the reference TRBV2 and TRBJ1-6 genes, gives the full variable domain EPEVTQTPSHQVTQMGQEVILRCVPISNHLYFYWYRQILGQKVEFLVSFYNNEISEKSEIFDDQFSVERPDGSNFTLKIRSTKLEDSAMYFCASLSEQGYSPLHFGNGTRLTVT.